The clone carrying this TCR beta chain was seen a single time. The sample originates from a study of cytomegalovirus exposure and HLA in healthy donors. This PCR relied on a set of 60 Vbeta primers and 13 Jbeta primers. TCRdb's table, derived via immunoSEQ multiplex PCR, lists solely in-frame clones and lacks some. The table lists about 110,000 clones, more than 60% of them singletons, with 5.2% in the top ten. The V and J ends lost 5 bases and 6 bases, in that order; junction bases with no gene match: 8. The CDR3 has 14 residues. CDR1 and CDR2 (germline): SEHNR, FQNEAQ (reference sequence). This clonotype originated in a female donor in good health and CMV-seropositive. Material for sequencing was PBMCs. The chain employs TRBV7-9 and TRBJ2-3, with 7 bases aligning to TRBD1. The CDR3 DNA is TGTGCCAGCAGCCCCCTGGACAGGCGGGATACGCAGTATTTT. The encoded protein is CASSPLDRRDTQYF.